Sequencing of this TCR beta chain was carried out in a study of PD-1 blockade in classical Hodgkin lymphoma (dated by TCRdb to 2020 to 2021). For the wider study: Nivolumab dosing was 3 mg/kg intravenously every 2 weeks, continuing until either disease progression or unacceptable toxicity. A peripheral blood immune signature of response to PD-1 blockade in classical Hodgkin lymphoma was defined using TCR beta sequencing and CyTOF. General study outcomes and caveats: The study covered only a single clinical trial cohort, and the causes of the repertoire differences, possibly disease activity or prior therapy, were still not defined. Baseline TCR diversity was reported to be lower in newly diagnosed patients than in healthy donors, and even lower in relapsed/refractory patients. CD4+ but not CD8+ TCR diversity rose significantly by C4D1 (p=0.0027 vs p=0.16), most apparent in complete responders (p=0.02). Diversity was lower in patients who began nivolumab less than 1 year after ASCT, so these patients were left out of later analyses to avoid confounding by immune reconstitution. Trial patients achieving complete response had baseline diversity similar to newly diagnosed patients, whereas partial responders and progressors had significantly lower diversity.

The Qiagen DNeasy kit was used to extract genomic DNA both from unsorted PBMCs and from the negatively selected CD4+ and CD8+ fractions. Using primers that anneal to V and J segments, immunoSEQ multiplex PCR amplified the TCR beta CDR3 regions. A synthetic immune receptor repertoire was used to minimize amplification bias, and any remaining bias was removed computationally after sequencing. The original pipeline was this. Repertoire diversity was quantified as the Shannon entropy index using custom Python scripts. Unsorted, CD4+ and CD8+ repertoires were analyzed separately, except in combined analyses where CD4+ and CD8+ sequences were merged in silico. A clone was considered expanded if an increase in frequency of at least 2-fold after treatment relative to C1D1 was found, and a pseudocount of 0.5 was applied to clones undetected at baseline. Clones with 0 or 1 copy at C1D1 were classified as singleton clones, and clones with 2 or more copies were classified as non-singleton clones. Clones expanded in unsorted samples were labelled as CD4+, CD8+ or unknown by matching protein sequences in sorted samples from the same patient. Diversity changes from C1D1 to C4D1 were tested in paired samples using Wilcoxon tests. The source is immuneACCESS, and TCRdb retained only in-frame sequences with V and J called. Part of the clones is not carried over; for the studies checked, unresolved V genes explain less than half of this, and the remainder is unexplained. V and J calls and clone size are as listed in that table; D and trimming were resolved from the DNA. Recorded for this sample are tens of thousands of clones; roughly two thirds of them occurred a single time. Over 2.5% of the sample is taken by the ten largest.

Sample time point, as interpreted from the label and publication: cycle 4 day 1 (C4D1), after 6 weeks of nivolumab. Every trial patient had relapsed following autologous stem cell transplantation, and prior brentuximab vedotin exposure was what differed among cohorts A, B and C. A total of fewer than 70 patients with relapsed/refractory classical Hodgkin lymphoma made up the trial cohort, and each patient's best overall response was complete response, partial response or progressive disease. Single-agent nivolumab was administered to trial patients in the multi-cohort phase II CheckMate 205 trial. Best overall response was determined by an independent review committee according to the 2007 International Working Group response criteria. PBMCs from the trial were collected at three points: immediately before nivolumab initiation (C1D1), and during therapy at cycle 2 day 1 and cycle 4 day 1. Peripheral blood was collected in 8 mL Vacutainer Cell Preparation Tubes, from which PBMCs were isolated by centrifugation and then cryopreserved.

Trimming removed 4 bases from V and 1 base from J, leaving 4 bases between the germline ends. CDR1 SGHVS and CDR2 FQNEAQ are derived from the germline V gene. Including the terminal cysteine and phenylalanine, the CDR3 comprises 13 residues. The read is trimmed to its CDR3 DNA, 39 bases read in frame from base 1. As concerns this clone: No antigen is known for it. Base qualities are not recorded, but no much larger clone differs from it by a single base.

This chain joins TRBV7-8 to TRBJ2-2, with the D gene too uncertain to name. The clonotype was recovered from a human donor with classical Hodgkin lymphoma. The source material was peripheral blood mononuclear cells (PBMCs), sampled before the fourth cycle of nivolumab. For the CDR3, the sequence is CASSWGNTGELFF. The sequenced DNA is TGTGCCAGCAGCTGGGGGAACACCGGGGAGCTGTTTTTT.